This T cell receptor (beta chain) was identified in a study of blood T cells in healthy people across ages (dated by TCRdb to the mid-2010s). For the wider study: Template switching captured roughly one uniquely barcoded TCR beta cDNA molecule per two T cells in model experiments. The study measured age-related changes in TCR beta repertoire diversity using deep sequencing normalized with unique cDNA molecular identifiers. Four age groups were formed from the donors: young (average approximately 15 years), middle-aged (less than 40), aged (roughly 58) and long-lived (about 80). To avoid experimental bias, donors of different ages were distributed randomly across sequencing lanes. Using the same blood draw, the study looked at two additional independent replicas of 1 million unique cDNA reads for two donors, one aged 18 to 30 and the other aged 80 or older.

The germline V gene supplies CDR1 KGHSH and CDR2 LQKENI. Deletion took 3 bases off V and 5 bases off J, with a span of 12 bases between the germline ends. Its CDR3 holds 14 amino acids, cysteine through phenylalanine. Only the CDR3 part of the read is kept: 42 bases, read in frame from the first base. This clonotype has a handful of counts. Its antigen is currently not known. No base quality information exists; no much larger clone differs at one position. The library was generated by 5' RACE. Sequencer: Illumina HiSeq 2500. The second PCR ran for roughly 7 to 11 cycles and used a J-beta primer mix along with a sample-barcoded 5' primer. A template-switch 5' adaptor carrying 12 random nucleotides introduced a unique molecular identifier onto each TCR beta cDNA molecule. Each sample yielded at least 3 million CDR3-containing paired-end reads. All of the RNA was converted into first-strand cDNA using the Mint cDNA synthesis kit, with a TRBC-specific oligonucleotide serving as the primer. After uracil-DNA glycosylase treatment, a first 18-cycle PCR used universal primers M1SS and BC2_uni_R on all cDNA. The authors processed their data as follows. For normalization, 1 million high-quality reads were randomly selected from each sample, with every read carrying a distinct molecular identifier. Instead of being binned into consensus sequences, reads with shared molecular identifiers were discarded. MiTCR, set to a Q25 quality threshold and the strictest error-elimination algorithm, was used for CDR3 identification, clonotype clustering and error correction. A nonparametric unseen species model with Euler transformation was used to estimate lower-bound total TCR beta diversity. TCRdb handled the public reads itself, with Q25 trimming in fastp and clone calling in MiXCR, and kept productive beta chains. One record per CDR3 amino acid sequence lists the most common genes and DNA. The V and J calls were not made by the authors but by TCRdb's processing. The sample records 1.5 million to 2 million distinct CDR3 sequences, 25% to 30% of which are singletons. Together, the top ten hold roughly 8% of the sample.

Findings and caveats that apply to the study as a whole: There was a strong correlation between observed TCR beta diversity and the percentage of naive T cells measured by flow cytometry. Observed TCR beta diversity per million T cells fell roughly linearly with age, and a significant reduction was already apparent by age about 38. Compared with the aged group, the long-lived group had more naive CD4+ T cells, fewer expanded clones and increased TCR diversity, suggesting age selection. Because donor CMV infection status was unknown, age-related changes in expanded clonotypes were potentially confounded. Since profiling was done on bulk unsorted PBMCs, naive and antigen-experienced compartments could not be conclusively compared. Estimates of total diversity based on one million sequenced T cells were regarded as lower bounds and as underestimates.

The 39 donors, aged roughly 6 to 100 years, were systemically healthy Caucasian individuals from Russia. Roughly 10 milliliters of peripheral blood were drawn from each donor into EDTA-treated Vacutainer tubes. Ficoll-Paque density-gradient centrifugation was used to isolate PBMCs, with at least 7 million per sample. Trizol reagent was used to extract total RNA from PBMCs, with at least 6 micrograms per sample. The percentages of naive CD45RAhigh/CD27high T cells were determined by flow cytometry on a PBMC aliquot from every donor. Material for sequencing was blood. The chain links TRBV18 with TRBJ2-3, and perhaps TRBD2 as D gene, on 5 matching bases. The clonotype comes from a woman aged 25 to 45 in good health. CDR3 reads: CASSPVSGEDTQYF. The DNA reads TGTGCCAGCTCACCGGTGTCCGGGGAAGATACGCAGTATTTT.